This T cell receptor (beta chain) appears in the sequencing data of a study of blood T cell repertoires in COVID-19. Across the study: The samples span acute and convalescent COVID-19 from the United States, Italy and Spain.

In the original workflow: Amplified reference gene primers provided the basis for estimating nucleated cell counts. The protocol was immunoSEQ multiplex PCR, while the TCRdb copy is restricted to in-frame clones and leaves out a portion. The DNA was the basis for D and trimming; V, J and clone size are from that table. The sample has roughly 410,000 clones, more than 80% seen once. Unmatched junction bases numbered 10, after V lost 4 bases and J lost 0 bases. The CDR3 length is 18 residues. From germline, CDR1 is MGHRA and CDR2 YSYEKL. This chain links TRBV4-1 with TRBJ2-2; TRBD1 aligns across 8 bases. Sequenced sample: peripheral blood. This clonotype was sampled from a man aged 35 to 55 with acute or convalescent COVID-19. CDR3 sequence: CASSLRQGSLANTGELFF. CDR3 nucleotides: TGCGCCAGCAGCCTACGACAGGGGAGTCTAGCGAACACCGGGGAGCTGTTTTTT.